These T cell receptor beta chains were read from a single sample in a study of blood T cell repertoires in COVID-19. The protocol was immunoSEQ multiplex PCR, while the TCRdb copy is restricted to in-frame clones and leaves out a portion. There are hundreds of thousands of clones in the sample; 87% occur only once, and 3% lies in the top ten. Sequencing was done on a sample of peripheral blood. The receptors derive from a man between 18 and 35 years old with active or convalescent COVID-19. CDR3s include the opening cysteine and the closing phenylalanine or tryptophan. Each record gives: V gene, D gene, J gene, CDR3 protein. The D gene is left open where the match is weak.

>TRBV7-9|-|TRBJ2-5
CASGGDRFQETQYF
>TRBV28|-|TRBJ1-5
CASGSGFDQPQHF
>TRBV7-8|-|TRBJ2-4
CASRVPGELAKNIQYF
>TRBV5-1|-|TRBJ1-1
CASSLWEDANTEAFF
>TRBV28|-|TRBJ2-7
CASSFSVAYEQYF
>TRBV14|-|TRBJ1-1
CASSLMEGYGAFF
>TRBV11-3|TRBD1|TRBJ2-5
CASSSGQGGETQYF
>TRBV6-2/TRBV6-3|TRBD1|TRBJ2-7
CASSKTPGQGARYEQYF
>TRBV7-9|-|TRBJ1-1
CASSLSFRTVNTEAFF
>TRBV6-2/TRBV6-3|TRBD2|TRBJ2-1
CASSTSGGSYNEQFF
>TRBV11-2|-|TRBJ2-3
CASSLRGKADTQYF
>TRBV7-2|-|TRBJ2-1
CASSRDYATYNEQFF
>TRBV19|-|TRBJ2-7
CASSGGGSSSYEQYF
>TRBV29-1|-|TRBJ1-4
CSATSGGRNEKLFF
>TRBV18|TRBD1|TRBJ1-5
CASSPGTDSNQPQHF
>TRBV29-1|-|TRBJ2-3
CSVRSQGTDTQYF
>TRBV29-1|TRBD1|TRBJ1-1
CSVRARQGASNTEAFF
>TRBV2|-|TRBJ1-1
CASSEVGRLNTEAFF
>TRBV19|-|TRBJ1-5
CASSIDLDQPQHF
>TRBV7-3|TRBD1|TRBJ2-5
CASSPIAGTGQETQYF
>TRBV3-1/TRBV3-2|-|TRBJ2-7
CASSQDFSAYEQYF
>TRBV7-2|-|TRBJ1-6
CASSLGGNSPLHF
>TRBV7-3|TRBD2|TRBJ2-3
CASSLAGGSTDTQYF
>TRBV3-1/TRBV3-2|-|TRBJ1-5
CASSHGRNSNQPQHF
>TRBV28|-|TRBJ1-1
CASSLSGAEMNTEAFF
>TRBV9|-|TRBJ2-5
CASSVGGVQETQYF
>TRBV6-5|TRBD1|TRBJ1-4
CASSSTGSDEKLFF
>TRBV25-1|-|TRBJ2-7
CASSASGSYEQYF
>TRBV7-8|TRBD1|TRBJ1-1
CASSLAPAGGASEAFF
>TRBV6-5|TRBD1|TRBJ1-1
CASSRAQGGSTEAFF
>TRBV21-1|-|TRBJ2-4
CASSISGDRGFLGIQYF
>TRBV19|-|TRBJ1-1
CASNRDTNTEAFF
>TRBV29-1|TRBD1|TRBJ2-7
CSVEGRGTEQYF
>TRBV7-9|-|TRBJ2-2
CASSLLSPAGGELFF
>TRBV29-1|TRBD1|TRBJ1-1
CSARQGEGTEAFF
>TRBV7-3|-|TRBJ2-3
CASSPTSSSSTDTQYF
>TRBV4-3|-|TRBJ2-5
CASSQDRGGAFLTQYF